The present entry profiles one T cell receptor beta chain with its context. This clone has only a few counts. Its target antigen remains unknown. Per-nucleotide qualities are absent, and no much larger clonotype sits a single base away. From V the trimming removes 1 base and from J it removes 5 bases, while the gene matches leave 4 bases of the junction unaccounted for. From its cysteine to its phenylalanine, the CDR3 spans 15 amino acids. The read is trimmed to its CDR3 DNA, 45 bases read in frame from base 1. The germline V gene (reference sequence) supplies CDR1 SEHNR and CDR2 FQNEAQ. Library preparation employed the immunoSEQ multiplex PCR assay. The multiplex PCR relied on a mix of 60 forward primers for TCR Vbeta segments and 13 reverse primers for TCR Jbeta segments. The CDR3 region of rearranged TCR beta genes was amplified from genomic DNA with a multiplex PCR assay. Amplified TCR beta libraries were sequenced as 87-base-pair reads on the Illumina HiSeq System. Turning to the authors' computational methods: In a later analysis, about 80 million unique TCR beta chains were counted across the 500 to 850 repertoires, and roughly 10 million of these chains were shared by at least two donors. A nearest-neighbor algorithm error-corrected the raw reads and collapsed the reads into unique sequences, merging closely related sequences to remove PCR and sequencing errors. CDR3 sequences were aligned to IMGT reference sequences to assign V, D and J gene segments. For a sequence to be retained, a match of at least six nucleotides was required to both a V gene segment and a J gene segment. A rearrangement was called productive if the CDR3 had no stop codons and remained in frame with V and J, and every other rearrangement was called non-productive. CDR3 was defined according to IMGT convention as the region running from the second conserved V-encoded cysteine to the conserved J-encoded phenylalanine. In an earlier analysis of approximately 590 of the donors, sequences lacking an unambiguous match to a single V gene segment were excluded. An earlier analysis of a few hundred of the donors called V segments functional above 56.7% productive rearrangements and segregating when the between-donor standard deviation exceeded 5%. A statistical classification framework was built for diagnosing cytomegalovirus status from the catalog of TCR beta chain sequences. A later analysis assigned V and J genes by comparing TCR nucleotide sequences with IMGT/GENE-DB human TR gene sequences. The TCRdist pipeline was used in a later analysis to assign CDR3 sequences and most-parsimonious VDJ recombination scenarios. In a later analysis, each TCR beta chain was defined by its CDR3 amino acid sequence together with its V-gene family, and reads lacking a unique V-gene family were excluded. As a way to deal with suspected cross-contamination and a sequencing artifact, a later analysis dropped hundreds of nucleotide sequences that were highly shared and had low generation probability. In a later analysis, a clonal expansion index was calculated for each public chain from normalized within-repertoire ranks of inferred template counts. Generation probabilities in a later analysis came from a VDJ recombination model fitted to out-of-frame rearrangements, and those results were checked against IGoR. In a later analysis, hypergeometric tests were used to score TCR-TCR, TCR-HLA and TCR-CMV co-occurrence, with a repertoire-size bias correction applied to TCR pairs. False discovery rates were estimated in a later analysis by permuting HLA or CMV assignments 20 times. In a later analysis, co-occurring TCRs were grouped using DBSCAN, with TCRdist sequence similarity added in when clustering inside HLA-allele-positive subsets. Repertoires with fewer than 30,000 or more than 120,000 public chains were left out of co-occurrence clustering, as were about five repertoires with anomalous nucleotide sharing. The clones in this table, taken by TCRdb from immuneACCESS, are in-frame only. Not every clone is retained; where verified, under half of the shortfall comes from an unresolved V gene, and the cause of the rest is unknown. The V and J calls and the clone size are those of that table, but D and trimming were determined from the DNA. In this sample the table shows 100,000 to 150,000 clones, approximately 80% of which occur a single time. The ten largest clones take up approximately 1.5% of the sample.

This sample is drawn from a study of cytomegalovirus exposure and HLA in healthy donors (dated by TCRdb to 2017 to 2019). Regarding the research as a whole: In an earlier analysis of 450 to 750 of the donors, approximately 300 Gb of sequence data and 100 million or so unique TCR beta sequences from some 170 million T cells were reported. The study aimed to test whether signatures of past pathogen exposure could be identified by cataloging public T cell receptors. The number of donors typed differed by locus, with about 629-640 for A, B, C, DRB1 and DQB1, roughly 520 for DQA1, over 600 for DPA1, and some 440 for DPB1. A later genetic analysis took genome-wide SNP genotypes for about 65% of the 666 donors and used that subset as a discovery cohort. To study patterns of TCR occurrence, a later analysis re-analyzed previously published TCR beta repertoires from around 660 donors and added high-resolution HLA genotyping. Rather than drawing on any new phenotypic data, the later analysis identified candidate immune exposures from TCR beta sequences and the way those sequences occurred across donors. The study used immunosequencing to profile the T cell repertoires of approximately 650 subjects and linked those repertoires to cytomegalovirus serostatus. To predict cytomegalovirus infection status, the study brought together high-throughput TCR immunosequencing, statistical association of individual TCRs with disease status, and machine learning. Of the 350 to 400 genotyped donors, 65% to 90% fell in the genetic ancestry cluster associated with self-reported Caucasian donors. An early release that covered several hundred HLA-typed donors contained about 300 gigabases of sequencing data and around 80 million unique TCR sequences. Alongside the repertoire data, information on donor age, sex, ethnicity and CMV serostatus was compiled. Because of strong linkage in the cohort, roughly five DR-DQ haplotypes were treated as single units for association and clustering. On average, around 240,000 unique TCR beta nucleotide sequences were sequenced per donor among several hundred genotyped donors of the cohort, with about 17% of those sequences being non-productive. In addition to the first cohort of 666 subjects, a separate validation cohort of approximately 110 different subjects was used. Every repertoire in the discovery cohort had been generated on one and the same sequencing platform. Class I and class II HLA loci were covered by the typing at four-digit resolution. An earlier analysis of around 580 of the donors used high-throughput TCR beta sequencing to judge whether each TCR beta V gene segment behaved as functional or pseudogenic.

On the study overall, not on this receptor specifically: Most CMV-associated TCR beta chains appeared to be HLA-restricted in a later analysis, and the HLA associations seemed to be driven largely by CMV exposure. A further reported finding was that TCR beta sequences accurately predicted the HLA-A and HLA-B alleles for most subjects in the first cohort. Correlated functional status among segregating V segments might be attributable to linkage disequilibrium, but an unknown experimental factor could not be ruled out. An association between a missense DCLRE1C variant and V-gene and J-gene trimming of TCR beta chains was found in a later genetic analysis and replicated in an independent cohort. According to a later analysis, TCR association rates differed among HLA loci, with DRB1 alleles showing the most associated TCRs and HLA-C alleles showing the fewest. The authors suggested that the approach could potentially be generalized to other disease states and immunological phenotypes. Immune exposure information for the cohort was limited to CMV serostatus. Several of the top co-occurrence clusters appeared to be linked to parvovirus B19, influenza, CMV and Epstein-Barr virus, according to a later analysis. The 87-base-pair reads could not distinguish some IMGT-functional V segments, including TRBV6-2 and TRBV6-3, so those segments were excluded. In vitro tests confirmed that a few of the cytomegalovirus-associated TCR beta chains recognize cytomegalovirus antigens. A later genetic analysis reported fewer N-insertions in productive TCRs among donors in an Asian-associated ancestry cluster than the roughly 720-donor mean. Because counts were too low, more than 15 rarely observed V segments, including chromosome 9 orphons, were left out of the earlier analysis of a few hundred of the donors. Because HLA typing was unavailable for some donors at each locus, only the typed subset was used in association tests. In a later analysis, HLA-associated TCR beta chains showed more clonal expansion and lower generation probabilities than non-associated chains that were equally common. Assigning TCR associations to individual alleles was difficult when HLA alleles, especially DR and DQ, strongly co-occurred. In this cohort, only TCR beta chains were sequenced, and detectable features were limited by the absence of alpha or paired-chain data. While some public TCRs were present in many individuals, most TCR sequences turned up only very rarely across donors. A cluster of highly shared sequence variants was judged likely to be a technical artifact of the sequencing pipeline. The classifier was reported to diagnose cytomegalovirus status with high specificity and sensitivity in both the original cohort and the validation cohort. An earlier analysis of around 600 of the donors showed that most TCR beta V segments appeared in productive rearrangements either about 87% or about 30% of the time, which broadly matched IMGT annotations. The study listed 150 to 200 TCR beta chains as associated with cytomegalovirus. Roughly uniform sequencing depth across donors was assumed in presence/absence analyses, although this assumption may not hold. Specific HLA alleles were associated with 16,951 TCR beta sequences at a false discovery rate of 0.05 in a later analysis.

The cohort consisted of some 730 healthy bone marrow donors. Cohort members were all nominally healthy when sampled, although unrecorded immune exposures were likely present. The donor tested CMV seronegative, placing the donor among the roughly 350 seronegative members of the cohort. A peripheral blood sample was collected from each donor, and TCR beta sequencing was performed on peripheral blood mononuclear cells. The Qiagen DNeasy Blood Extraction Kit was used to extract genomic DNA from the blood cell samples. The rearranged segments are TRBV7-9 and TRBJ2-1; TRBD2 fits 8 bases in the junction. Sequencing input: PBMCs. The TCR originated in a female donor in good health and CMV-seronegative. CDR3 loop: CASSLGLAGNNEQFF. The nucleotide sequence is TGTGCCAGCAGCTTAGGGCTAGCGGGCAACAATGAGCAGTTCTTC.